This T cell receptor (beta chain) originates from a study of cytomegalovirus exposure and HLA in healthy donors. The PCR contained 60 Vbeta and 13 Jbeta primers. The table came from immunoSEQ multiplex PCR; TCRdb's copy has only in-frame clones and leaves some out. The sample has 86,000 or so clones, roughly 77% seen once. As to this clone: The antigen is undetermined.

Germline V gene data show CDR1 as MGHRA and CDR2 as YSYEKL. The ends lost 4 bases at V and 4 bases at J; junction bases unmatched: 7. The CDR3 sequence is 14 residues long. General study results and limits: Altogether, some 160 TCR beta chains were recorded as cytomegalovirus-associated.

The sequenced sample was PBMCs. This sequence was found in a woman aged 40 to 50 in good health and CMV-seropositive. This rearrangement joins TRBV4-1 to TRBJ2-7; 7 nucleotides agree with TRBD1. Here the CDR3 reads CASSLGQEFYEQYF. The CDR3 DNA follows: TGCGCCAGCAGCCTCGGACAGGAATTTTACGAGCAGTACTTC.